The sequence of this T cell receptor (beta chain) was determined in a study of spatial heterogeneity in lung cancer. Study-wide context: A consistent excess of beta-chain over alpha-chain sequences was detected. Study-wide results and caveats: Whereas they appeared in blood less at follow-up, ubiquitous expanded tumor TCRs appeared there more at resection.

Time point in this sample: sample taken at primary tumor resection. Unsorted whole RNA of tumor, nontumor lung or frozen PBMC was sequenced. Individual TCR cDNA molecules each bore their own unique molecular identifier. TCRdb recomputed calls from the 5' RACE reads with MiXCR, one row per CDR3 protein. The table lists about 27,000 distinct CDR3 sequences, just under 7% of them singletons. The CDR3 has 14 residues. Trimming stripped 6 bases from V and 4 bases from J, with 15 bases between. Germline CDR1 MGHDK, CDR2 SYGVNS. About this clonotype: The target antigen is unknown.

V gene TRBV25-1 combines with J gene TRBJ1-2, with D maybe TRBD1 (6 bases). Sequences were derived from PBMCs, sampled at surgery. The clonotype originates from a male donor with early-stage non-small cell lung cancer. The CDR3 DNA reads TGTGCCAGCAGCGGACAGCTCAGCGGCTATGGCTACACCTTC. As protein: CASSGQLSGYGYTF.